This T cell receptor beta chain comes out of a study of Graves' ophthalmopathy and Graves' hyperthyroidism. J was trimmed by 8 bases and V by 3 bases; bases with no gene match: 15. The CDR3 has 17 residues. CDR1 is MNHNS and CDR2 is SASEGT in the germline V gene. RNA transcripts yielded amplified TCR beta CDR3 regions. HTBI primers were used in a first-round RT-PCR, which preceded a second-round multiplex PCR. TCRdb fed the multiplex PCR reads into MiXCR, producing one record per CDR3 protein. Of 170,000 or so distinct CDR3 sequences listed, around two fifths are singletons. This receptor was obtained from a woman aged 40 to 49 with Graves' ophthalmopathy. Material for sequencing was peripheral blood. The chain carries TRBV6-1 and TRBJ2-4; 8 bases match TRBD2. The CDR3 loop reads CASSEGAGGQRLDIQYF. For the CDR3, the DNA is TGTGCCAGCAGTGAGGGGGCGGGAGGCCAACGGTTGGACATTCAGTACTTC.